Following are 8 T cell receptor beta chains from one sample sequenced in a study of cytomegalovirus exposure and HLA in healthy donors. Libraries were prepared by immunoSEQ multiplex PCR; TCRdb keeps only in-frame clonotypes and omits some of them. The sample records about 64,000 clones, 85% to 95% being singletons. Sequenced input: PBMCs. The receptors shown here come from a woman aged 18 to 35 in good health and CMV-seropositive.

The chain carries TRBV27 and TRBJ2-2; possibly TRBD1 for D (6 bases). With 3 bases removed from V and 2 bases from J, the gap between germline ends came to 10 bases. Per the germline V gene, CDR1 is MNHEY and CDR2 is SMNVEV (reference sequence). This CDR3 is 15 amino acids long. The CDR3 sequence is CASSLEQGNTGELFF. CDR3 bases: TGTGCCAGCAGTTTGGAACAGGGTAACACCGGGGAGCTGTTTTTT.

This chain links TRBV5-1 with TRBJ1-5; 9 bases align to TRBD1. V lost 3 bases and J lost 7; bases outside the gene matches: 8. CDR1 is SGHRS and CDR2 is YFSETQ in the germline V gene. The CDR3 length is 15 residues. The CDR3, as DNA: TGCGCCAGCAGCTGGGGGGACAGGGAGGGACAGCCCCAGCATTTT. Its protein is CASSWGDREGQPQHF.

The gene calls are TRBV29-1 and TRBJ2-7, with D perhaps TRBD2 (6 bases). Deletions cut 4 bases from V and 6 bases from J, with 19 bases between. This CDR3 region has 14 residues. Per the germline V gene, CDR1 is SQVTM and CDR2 is ANQGSEA. The CDR3 nucleotides read TGCAGCGTTGCCTCGGGGGATAAGGGCCTCGAGCAGTACTTC. As protein: CSVASGDKGLEQYF.

V is TRBV27 and J is TRBJ1-4; D perhaps matches TRBD1 (6 bases). The CDR3 covers 14 residues. Germline CDR1 reads MNHEY; CDR2 reads SMNVEV (reference sequence). The V end lost 2 bases, the J end lost 10 bases, and 14 bases lay between the germline ends. CDR3 nucleotides: TGTGCCAGCAGTTTAAACAGGGTATCTGGAAAACTGTTTTTT. This sequence encodes CASSLNRVSGKLFF.

The gene calls are TRBV9 and TRBJ2-2, with D tentatively TRBD2 (6 bases). Germline loops: CDR1 SGDLS, CDR2 YYNGEE. Trimming removed 7 bases at V and 4 bases at J, with 11 bases between. There are 13 residues in the CDR3. The CDR3 here is CASGTLLTGELFF. The CDR3 nucleotides read TGTGCCAGCGGGACTCTACTCACCGGGGAGCTGTTTTTT.

V usage is TRBV28 and J usage is TRBJ2-3, with 8 bases lining up with TRBD2. The V segment lost 4 bases and the J segment 2 bases; nucleotides outside the gene matches: 5. Germline CDR1 reads MDHEN; CDR2 reads SYDVKM. There are 15 residues in the CDR3. CDR3 bases: TGTGCCAGCAGTTACCGAGCGGGGGCCACAGATACGCAGTATTTT. The encoded protein is CASSYRAGATDTQYF.

The chain links TRBV9 to TRBJ2-5, with 11 bases that match TRBD2. Germline V gene lookup returns CDR1 SGDLS and CDR2 YYNGEE. This CDR3 has 16 amino acids. V was clipped by 4 bases and J by 6 bases; unmatched bases: 11. The DNA of the CDR3 is TGTGCCAGCAGCACCGAGACTAGCGGGGACCCCAAGACCCAGTACTTC. This translates into CASSTETSGDPKTQYF.

The chain recombines TRBV28 with TRBJ2-4; 9 bases map to TRBD1. CDR1 is MDHEN and CDR2 is SYDVKM in the germline V gene. J lost 8 bases, V lost 6 bases, and 5 bases had no gene match. CDR3 size: 13 residues. In DNA, the CDR3 is TGTGCCAGCAGGAAGACAGGGGGTGACATTCAGTACTTC. Translation: CASRKTGGDIQYF.